This TCR beta chain was captured in a study of T cell repertoires in cytomegalovirus infection. Study details: Selected CMV epitopes included recently identified HLA-C-restricted ones as well as well-studied HLA-B-restricted ones.

Germline lookup yields CDR1 MGHRA and CDR2 YSYEKL. CDR3 length: 16 residues. Germline trimming cut 1 base from V and 4 bases from J; bases unmatched to any gene: 5. Study-wide points: CMV-specific HLA-C-restricted TCR beta clonotypes dominated the ex vivo response.

TCRdb fed the reads into MiXCR, producing one record per CDR3 protein. The sample holds roughly 700,000 distinct CDR3 sequences; around a third are singletons and the top ten take about 18%. A few counts support this clonotype. Its target is unknown. The genes are TRBV4-1 and TRBJ2-3, with TRBD2 identical over 10 bases. The sequencing here drew on cultured PBMCs, taken from culture after CMV antigen stimulation. The sequence was obtained from a human donor in good health (CMV status not recorded). Some clones in this sample may be carry-over from other donors' samples. CDR3 residues: CASSQGAGGRADTQYF. CDR3 nucleotides: TGCGCCAGCAGCCAAGGAGCGGGGGGGAGGGCAGATACGCAGTATTTT.